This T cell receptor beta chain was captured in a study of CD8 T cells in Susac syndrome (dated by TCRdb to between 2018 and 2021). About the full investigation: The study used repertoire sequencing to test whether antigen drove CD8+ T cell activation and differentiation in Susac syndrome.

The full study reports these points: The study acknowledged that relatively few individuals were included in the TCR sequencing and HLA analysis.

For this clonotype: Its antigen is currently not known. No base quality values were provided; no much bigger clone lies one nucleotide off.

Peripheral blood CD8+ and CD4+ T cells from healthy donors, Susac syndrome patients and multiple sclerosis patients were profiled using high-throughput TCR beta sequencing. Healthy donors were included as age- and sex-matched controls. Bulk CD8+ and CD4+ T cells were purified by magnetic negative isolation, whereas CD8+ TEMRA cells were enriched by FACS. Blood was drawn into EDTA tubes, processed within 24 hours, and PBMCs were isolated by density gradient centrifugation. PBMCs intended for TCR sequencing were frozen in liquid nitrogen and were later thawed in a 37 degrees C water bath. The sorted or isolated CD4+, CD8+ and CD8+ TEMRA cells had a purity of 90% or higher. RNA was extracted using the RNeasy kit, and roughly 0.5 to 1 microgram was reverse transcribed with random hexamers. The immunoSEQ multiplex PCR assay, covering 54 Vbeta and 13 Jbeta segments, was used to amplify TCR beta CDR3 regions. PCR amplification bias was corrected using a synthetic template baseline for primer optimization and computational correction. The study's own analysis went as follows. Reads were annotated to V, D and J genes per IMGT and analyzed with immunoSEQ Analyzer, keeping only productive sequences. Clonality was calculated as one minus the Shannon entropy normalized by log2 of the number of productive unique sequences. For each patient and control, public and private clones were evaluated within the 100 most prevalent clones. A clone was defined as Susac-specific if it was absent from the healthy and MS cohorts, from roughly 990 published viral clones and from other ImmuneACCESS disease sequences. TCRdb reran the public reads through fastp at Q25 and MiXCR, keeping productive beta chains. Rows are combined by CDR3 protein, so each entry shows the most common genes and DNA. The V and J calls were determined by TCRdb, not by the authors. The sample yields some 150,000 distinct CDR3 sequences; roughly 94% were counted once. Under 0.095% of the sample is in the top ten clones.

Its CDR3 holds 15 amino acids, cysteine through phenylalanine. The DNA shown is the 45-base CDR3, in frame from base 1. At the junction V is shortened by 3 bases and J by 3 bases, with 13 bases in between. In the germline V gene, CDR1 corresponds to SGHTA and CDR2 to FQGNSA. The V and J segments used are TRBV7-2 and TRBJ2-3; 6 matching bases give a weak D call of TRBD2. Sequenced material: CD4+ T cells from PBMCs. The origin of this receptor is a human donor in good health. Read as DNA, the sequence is TGTGCCAGCAGCTTGGAGGGATTGGTTACAGATACGCAGTATTTT. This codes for CASSLEGLVTDTQYF.